This TCR beta chain emerged from a study of T cells in Graves' hyperthyroidism and ophthalmopathy. The table lists this clonotype with many counts. TCR beta CDR3 sequences were amplified from RNA transcripts. The HTBI primer set was used in a first-round RT-PCR of the TCR CDR3. TCRdb re-called the multiplex PCR reads through MiXCR, storing one row per CDR3 protein. The sample yields under 500,000 distinct CDR3 sequences, 11% to 15% seen once. Unmatched junction bases numbered 5, after V lost 3 bases and J lost 3 bases. Germline CDR1 SGHRS, CDR2 YFSETQ. The CDR3 covers 14 residues. The receptor comes from a man between 50 and 59 years old with Graves' ophthalmopathy. This chain connects TRBV5-1 to TRBJ2-7, with 8 bases that match TRBD1. The sample was blood. CDR3 sequence: CASSSKTGGYEQYF. CDR3 nucleotide sequence: TGCGCCAGCAGCTCAAAAACAGGGGGCTACGAGCAGTACTTC.